Included here is one T cell receptor beta chain sequence, with context. What it binds is not known. Multiplex touch-down PCR amplified TRB using TRB-A and TRB-B pools in one tube. After re-calling the multiplex PCR reads, TCRdb lists one entry per CDR3 protein, DNA absent. The listing records some 15,000 distinct CDR3 sequences. The sample is drawn from a study of T cell clusters in autoimmune cytopenias. Study outcomes and limitations: The cluster-lack signature was not seen for secondary cytopenia versus chronic lymphocytic leukemia.

This CDR3 spans 12 amino acids. From germline, CDR1 is KGHSH and CDR2 LQKENI. Tens of thousands of genome equivalents of blood DNA were amplified for TRB. The same data also contributed to another study, on T cell repertoires in aging, cancer and after chemotherapy.

Source material: peripheral blood. This sequence originates from a human donor in good health. The genes are TRBV18 and TRBJ2-1; the TRBD2 assignment by TCRdb is unverifiable without DNA. The CDR3 here is CASSLSVDEQFF.